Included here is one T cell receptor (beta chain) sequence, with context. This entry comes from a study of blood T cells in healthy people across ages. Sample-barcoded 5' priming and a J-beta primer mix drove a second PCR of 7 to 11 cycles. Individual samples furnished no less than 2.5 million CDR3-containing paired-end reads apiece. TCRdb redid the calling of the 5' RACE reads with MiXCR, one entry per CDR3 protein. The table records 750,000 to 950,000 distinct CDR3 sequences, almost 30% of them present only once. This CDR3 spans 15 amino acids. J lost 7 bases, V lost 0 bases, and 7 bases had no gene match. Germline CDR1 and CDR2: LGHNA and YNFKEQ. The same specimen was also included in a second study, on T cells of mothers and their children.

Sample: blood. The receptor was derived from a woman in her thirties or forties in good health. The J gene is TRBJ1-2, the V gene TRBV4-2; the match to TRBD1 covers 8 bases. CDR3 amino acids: CASSQDLGQDPGYTF. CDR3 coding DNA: TGTGCCAGCAGCCAAGATCTGGGACAGGATCCTGGCTACACCTTC.